This record covers a single T cell receptor (beta chain). The target antigen is unknown. Using immunoSEQ multiplex PCR, the repertoire was profiled, and TCRdb retains in-frame clones only, with some absent. Found here are approximately 2,000,000 clones, roughly 95% of them singletons; the top ten hold around 1.7%. In the naive CD8 group, cells lacked CD45RO and were positively selected for CCR7, so terminally differentiated effector memory CD45RA+ cells were left out. With 3 bases clipped from V and 4 bases from J, the junction kept 4 bases outside the gene matches. This CDR3 has 15 amino acids. Germline CDR1 and CDR2: MDHEN and SYDVKM. This sample is drawn from a study of shared clonotypes between healthy human individuals. General study results and limits: The represented genetic and exposure-history diversity was limited by the small number of donors.

This chain joins TRBV28 and TRBJ1-3; TRBD1 aligns across 9 bases. Specimen: naive CD8+ T cells from PBMCs. The source is a man younger than 35 in good health. Some clones in this sample may be carry-over from other donors' samples. The CDR3 spells CASSFQGTGGNTIYF. Here the CDR3 DNA reads TGTGCCAGCAGTTTTCAAGGGACAGGGGGAAACACCATATATTTT.